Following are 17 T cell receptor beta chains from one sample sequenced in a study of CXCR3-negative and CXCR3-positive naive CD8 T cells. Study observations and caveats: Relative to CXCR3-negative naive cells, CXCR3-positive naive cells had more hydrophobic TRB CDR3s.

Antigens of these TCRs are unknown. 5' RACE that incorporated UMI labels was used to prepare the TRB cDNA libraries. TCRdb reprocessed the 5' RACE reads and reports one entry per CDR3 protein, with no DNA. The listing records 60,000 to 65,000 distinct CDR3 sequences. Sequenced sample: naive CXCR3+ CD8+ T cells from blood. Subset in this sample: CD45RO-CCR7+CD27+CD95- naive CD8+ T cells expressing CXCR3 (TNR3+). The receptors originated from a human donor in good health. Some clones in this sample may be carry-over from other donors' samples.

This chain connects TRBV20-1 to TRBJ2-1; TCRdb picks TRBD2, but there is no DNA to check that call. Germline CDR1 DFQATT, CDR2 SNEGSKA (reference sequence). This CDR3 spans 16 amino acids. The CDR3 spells CSARDRGGPSYNEQFF.

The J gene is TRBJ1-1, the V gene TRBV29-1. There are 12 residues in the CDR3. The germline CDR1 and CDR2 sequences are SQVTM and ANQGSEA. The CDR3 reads CSAQGMNTEAFF.

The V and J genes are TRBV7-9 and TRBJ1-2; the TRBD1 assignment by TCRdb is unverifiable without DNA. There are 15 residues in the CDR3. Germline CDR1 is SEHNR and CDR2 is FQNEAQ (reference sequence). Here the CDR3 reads CASSPQDGINSGYTF.

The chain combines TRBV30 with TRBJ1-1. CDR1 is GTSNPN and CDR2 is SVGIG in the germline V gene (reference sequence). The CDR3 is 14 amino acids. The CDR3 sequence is CAWNLDWQGTEAFF.

The CDR3 loop is CSVELWGGRTYEQYF. J is TRBJ2-7 and V is TRBV29-1; the TCRdb call, TRBD1, lacks DNA for checking. CDR3 length equals 15 residues. Per the germline V gene, CDR1 is SQVTM and CDR2 is ANQGSEA.

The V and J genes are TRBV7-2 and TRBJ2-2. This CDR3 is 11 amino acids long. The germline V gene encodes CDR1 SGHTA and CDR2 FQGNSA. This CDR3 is CASEYTGELFF.

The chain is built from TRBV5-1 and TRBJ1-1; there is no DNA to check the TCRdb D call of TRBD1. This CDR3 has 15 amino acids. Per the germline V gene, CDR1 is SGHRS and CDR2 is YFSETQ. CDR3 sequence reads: CASSFYTGAGTEAFF.

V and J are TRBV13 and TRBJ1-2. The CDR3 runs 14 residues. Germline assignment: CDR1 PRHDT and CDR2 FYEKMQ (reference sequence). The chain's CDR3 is CASSLEGPKAGYTF.

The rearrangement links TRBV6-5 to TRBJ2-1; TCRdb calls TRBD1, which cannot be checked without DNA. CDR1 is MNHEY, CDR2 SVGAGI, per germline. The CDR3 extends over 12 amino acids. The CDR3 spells CASTGPHNEQFF.

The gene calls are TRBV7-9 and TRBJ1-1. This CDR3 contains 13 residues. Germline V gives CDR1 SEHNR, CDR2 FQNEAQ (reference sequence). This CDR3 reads CASSHQTNTEAFF.

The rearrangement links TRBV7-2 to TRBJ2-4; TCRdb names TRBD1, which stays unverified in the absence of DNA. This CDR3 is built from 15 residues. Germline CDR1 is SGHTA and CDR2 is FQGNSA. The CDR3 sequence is CASSLERGQGVVQYF.

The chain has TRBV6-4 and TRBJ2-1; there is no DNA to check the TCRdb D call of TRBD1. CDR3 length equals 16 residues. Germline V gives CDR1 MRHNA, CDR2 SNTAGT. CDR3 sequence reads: CASSFSPGTGTNEQFF.

The CDR3 is CSARALGSPLHF. This chain links TRBV20-1 with TRBJ1-6. Looked up from germline, CDR1 is DFQATT and CDR2 is SNEGSKA (reference sequence). The CDR3 spans 12 residues.

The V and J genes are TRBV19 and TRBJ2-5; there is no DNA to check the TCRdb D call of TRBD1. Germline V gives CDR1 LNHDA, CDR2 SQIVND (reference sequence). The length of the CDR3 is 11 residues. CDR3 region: CACGALETQYF.

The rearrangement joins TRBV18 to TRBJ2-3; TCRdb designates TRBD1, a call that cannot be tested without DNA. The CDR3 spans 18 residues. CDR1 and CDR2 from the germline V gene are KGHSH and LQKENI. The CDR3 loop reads CASSPLLLDRVSTDTQYF.

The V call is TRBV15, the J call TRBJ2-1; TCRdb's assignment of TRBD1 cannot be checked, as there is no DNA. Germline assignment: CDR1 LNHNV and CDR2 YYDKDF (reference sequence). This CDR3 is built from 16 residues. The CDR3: CATSRDRGLGGSEQFF.

CDR3 sequence reads: CSAFPGLGRRADTRYF. The chain has TRBV20-1 and TRBJ2-3; TCRdb's assignment of TRBD2 cannot be checked, as there is no DNA. This CDR3 contains 16 residues. CDR1 and CDR2 from the germline V gene are DFQATT and SNEGSKA (reference sequence).